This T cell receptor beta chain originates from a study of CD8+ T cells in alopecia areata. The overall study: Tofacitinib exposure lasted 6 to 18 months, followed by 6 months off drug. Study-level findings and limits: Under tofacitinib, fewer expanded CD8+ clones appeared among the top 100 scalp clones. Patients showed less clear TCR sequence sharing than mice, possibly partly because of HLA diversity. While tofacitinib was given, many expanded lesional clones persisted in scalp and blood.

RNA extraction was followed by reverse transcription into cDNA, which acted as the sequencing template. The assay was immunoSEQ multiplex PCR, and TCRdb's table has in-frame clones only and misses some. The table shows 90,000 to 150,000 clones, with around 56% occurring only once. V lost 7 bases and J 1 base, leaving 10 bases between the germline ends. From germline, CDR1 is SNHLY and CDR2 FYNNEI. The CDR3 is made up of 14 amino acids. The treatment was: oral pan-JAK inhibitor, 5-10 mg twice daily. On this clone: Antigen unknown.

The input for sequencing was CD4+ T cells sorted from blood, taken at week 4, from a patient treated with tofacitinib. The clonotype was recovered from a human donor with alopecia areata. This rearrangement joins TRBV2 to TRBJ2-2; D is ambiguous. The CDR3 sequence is CASKETLNTGELFF. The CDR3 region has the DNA TGTGCCAGCAAGGAGACCTTGAACACCGGGGAGCTGTTTTTT. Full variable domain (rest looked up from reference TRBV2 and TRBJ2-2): EPEVTQTPSHQVTQMGQEVILRCVPISNHLYFYWYRQILGQKVEFLVSFYNNEISEKSEIFDDQFSVERPDGSNFTLKIRSTKLEDSAMYFCASKETLNTGELFFGEGSRLTVL.